The source of this TCR beta chain is a study of Graves' ophthalmopathy and Graves' hyperthyroidism. Amplification from RNA transcripts yielded the TCR beta CDR3 regions. The authors performed first-round RT-PCR with HTBI primers and then a second-round multiplex PCR. TCRdb passed the multiplex PCR reads through MiXCR, listing each CDR3 protein once. The sample lists hundreds of thousands of distinct CDR3 sequences, 14% occurring once. The CDR3 is 11 amino acids. The V gene's germline CDR1 is DFQATT and CDR2 SNEGSKA (reference sequence). Study-level points and caveats: Most expanded clonotypes in thyroid above 0.001 frequency also showed up in blood.

A note on this clonotype: The antigen is not known. A much larger clonotype is one base distant, so this may be a read error.

Material: blood. The source is a woman in her twenties or thirties with Graves' ophthalmopathy. The chain combines TRBV20-1 with TRBJ2-7; D might be TRBD2 (6 bases). CDR3 residues: CSAGTAYELYF. The CDR3 bases are TGCAGTGCCGGGACTGCCTACGAGCTGTACTTC.